What follows are 17 T cell receptor beta chains derived from one specimen sequenced in a study of cytomegalovirus exposure and HLA in healthy donors. The method was immunoSEQ multiplex PCR; TCRdb's version includes in-frame clones alone and lacks a portion of them. The data contain approximately 150,000 clones, around 90% of them seen just once; the ten biggest clones take up 4.5%. Sequencing was performed on PBMCs. Receptor source: a man between 18 and 29 years old in good health and CMV-seropositive.

The V call is TRBV5-6, the J call TRBJ2-2; a weak D match, TRBD2 (6 bases). V was pared by 5 bases and J by 3 bases, with 14 bases between. This CDR3 region has 15 residues. CDR1 and CDR2 (germline): SGHDT, YYEEEE. Here the CDR3 DNA reads TGTGCCAGCAGGTGGGGTGGCGGGGACACCGGGGAGCTGTTTTTT. Translation: CASRWGGGDTGELFF.

The chain joins TRBV30 to TRBJ1-2; D is perhaps TRBD1 (6 bases). The CDR3 extends over 13 amino acids. V was cut by 4 bases and J by 4 bases, with 13 bases left in between. The germline CDR1 and CDR2 sequences are GTSNPN and SVGIG (reference sequence). The DNA of the CDR3 is TGTGCCTGGATCCCACAGGGATCCTATGGCTACACCTTC. This translates into CAWIPQGSYGYTF. The variable domain in full, with the rest retrieved from reference TRBV30 and TRBJ1-2, is SQTIHQWPATLVQPVGSPLSLECTVEGTSNPNLYWYRQAAGRGLQLLFYSVGIGQISSEVPQNLSASRPQDRQFILSSKKLLLSDSGFYLCAWIPQGSYGYTFGSGTRLTVV.

The J gene is TRBJ2-1, the V gene TRBV9, with a tentative D call TRBD1 (5 bases). The germline V gene has CDR1 SGDLS and CDR2 YYNGEE. Between the trimmed V and J ends, which lost 5 bases and 3 bases, there was a span of 12 bases. CDR3 length: 14 amino acids. The CDR3 protein is CASSLDSIYNEQFF. Written as DNA, the CDR3 is TGTGCCAGCAGTCTTGACAGCATCTACAATGAGCAGTTCTTC.

This rearrangement joins TRBV15 to TRBJ1-2; no clear D. V shed 3 bases and J shed 5 bases, with 10 bases lying between them. The CDR3 extends over 13 amino acids. Germline CDR1 LNHNV, CDR2 YYDKDF (reference sequence). CDR3 in amino acids: CATSRISGYGYTF. The CDR3 DNA sequence: TGTGCCACCAGCAGGATCAGCGGGTATGGCTACACCTTC.

The chain joins TRBV7-2 to TRBJ2-2; 7 bases agree with TRBD2. J was trimmed by 5 bases and V by 6 bases; bases with no gene match: 6. This CDR3 is built from 14 residues. Germline CDR1 SGHTA, CDR2 FQGNSA. The CDR3 DNA reads as TGTGCCAGCAGGCTAGCGGATCAAACCGGGGAGCTGTTTTTT. Translated, it gives CASRLADQTGELFF. Filled out from reference TRBV7-2 and TRBJ2-2, the complete variable domain reads GAGVSQSPSNKVTEKGKDVELRCDPISGHTALYWYRQSLGQGLEFLIYFQGNSAPDKSGLPSDRFSAERTGGSVSTLTIQRTQQEDSAVYLCASRLADQTGELFFGEGSRLTVL.

The V gene is TRBV5-4, the J gene TRBJ1-2, with 7 bases aligning to TRBD1. The CDR3 consists of 15 residues. The trim removed 0 bases at V and 6 bases at J, leaving 8 bases unmatched. The germline V gene has CDR1 SGHNT and CDR2 YYREEE (reference sequence). The CDR3 protein is CASSLGQGFWDGYTF. CDR3 nucleotides: TGTGCCAGCAGCTTGGGACAGGGATTTTGGGATGGCTACACCTTC.

A single count supports this clone. The gene calls are TRBV27 and TRBJ1-5; D is undetermined. CDR1 is MNHEY, CDR2 SMNVEV, per germline (reference sequence). The V end was cut by 2 bases, the J end by 2 bases, with 13 bases between. The CDR3 spans 16 residues. The CDR3 bases are TGTGCCAGCAGTTTAATAGGAGGAAGTGGCAATCAGCCCCAGCATTTT. Amino acid sequence: CASSLIGGSGNQPQHF.

The rearrangement links TRBV14 to TRBJ1-5, with 7 nucleotides matching TRBD1. Germline CDR1 reads SGHDN; CDR2 reads FVKESK. This CDR3 region has 13 residues. The trim removed 3 bases at V and 7 bases at J, leaving 3 bases unmatched. The CDR3 DNA follows: TGTGCCAGCAGCCAGAACAGGGGCCAGCCCCAGCATTTT. Its protein is CASSQNRGQPQHF.

This chain links TRBV11-2 with TRBJ2-7, with D maybe TRBD1 (6 bases). The ends were cut back, 2 bases at V and 3 bases at J, with 14 bases in the middle. In germline, CDR1 is SGHAT, CDR2 FQNNGV. This CDR3 region has 15 residues. The CDR3 DNA reads TGTGCCAGCAGCTTACTAGTCAGGGGAGACTACGAGCAGTACTTC. Its translation: CASSLLVRGDYEQYF.

This rearrangement joins TRBV19 to TRBJ1-2; D is unresolved. The CDR3 runs to 13 residues. V was cut by 7 bases and J by 4 bases, with 13 bases left in between. CDR1 is LNHDA and CDR2 is SQIVND in the germline V gene (reference sequence). In DNA, the CDR3 is TGTGCCAGTATTGGGCGACAACGCTATGGCTACACCTTC. Its translation is CASIGRQRYGYTF.

J is TRBJ1-2 and V is TRBV6-6; D uncertain. V was pared by 2 bases and J by 0 bases, with 4 bases between. Germline CDR1 reads MNHNY; CDR2 reads SVGAGI (reference sequence). This CDR3 contains 13 residues. CDR3 sequence (DNA): TGTGCCAGCAGTTACAGCCCTAACTATGGCTACACCTTC. Its translation: CASSYSPNYGYTF.

The genes are TRBV5-1 and TRBJ2-1; 9 nucleotides match TRBD2. CDR1 and CDR2 (germline): SGHRS, YFSETQ. The CDR3 is 15 amino acids. With 4 bases clipped from V and 6 bases from J, the junction kept 8 bases outside the gene matches. CDR3 residues: CASSTSGRTGNEQFF. The CDR3 DNA reads as TGCGCCAGCAGCACAAGCGGGAGGACCGGCAATGAGCAGTTCTTC.

There are a few counts of this clone. V and J are TRBV28 and TRBJ2-1; D gene ambiguous. Germline CDR1 is MDHEN and CDR2 is SYDVKM. Trimming removed 3 bases from V and 10 bases from J, with 7 bases in between. CDR3 length: 11 residues. CDR3: CASSFRTEQFF. In nucleotides, the CDR3 is TGTGCCAGCAGTTTCCGCACAGAGCAGTTCTTC.

J is TRBJ2-1 and V is TRBV4-2; TRBD2 aligns across 8 bases. The CDR3 runs to 14 residues. V was clipped by 0 bases and J by 15 bases; unmatched bases: 10. Germline V lookup: CDR1 LGHNA, CDR2 YNFKEQ. CDR3 amino acids: CASSQDFREGRGFF. The CDR3, as DNA: TGTGCCAGCAGCCAAGATTTCCGGGAGGGCCGTGGGTTCTTC.

The chain carries TRBV5-8 and TRBJ2-1; 11 bases map to TRBD2. CDR3 length equals 15 residues. V was clipped by 4 bases and J by 3 bases; unmatched bases: 3. Germline V CDR1 and CDR2: SGHTS, YDEGEE. CDR3 in amino acids: CASSRLAGFYNEQFF. CDR3 DNA: TGTGCCAGCAGCCGACTAGCGGGATTCTACAATGAGCAGTTCTTC.

This clone was observed once. This rearrangement joins TRBV5-1 to TRBJ2-7, with TRBD1 matching over 7 bases. Trimming at V came to 4 bases and at J to 0 bases, leaving 4 bases not matched to a gene. CDR3 length: 14 residues. The germline gives CDR1 SGHRS, CDR2 YFSETQ. The CDR3 spells CASSMGQNSYEQYF. Written as DNA, the CDR3 is TGCGCCAGCAGCATGGGACAGAACTCCTACGAGCAGTACTTC.

This rearrangement joins TRBV10-2 to TRBJ2-7; 9 nucleotides line up with TRBD1. This CDR3 region has 14 residues. Germline V gene lookup returns CDR1 WSHSY and CDR2 SAAADI. J gave up 7 bases and V 6 bases, and 10 bases lay outside the gene matches. The CDR3 nucleotides read TGCGCCAGCAGGGGAATACAGGGGGCGGGTGAGCAGTACTTC. Translation: CASRGIQGAGEQYF.